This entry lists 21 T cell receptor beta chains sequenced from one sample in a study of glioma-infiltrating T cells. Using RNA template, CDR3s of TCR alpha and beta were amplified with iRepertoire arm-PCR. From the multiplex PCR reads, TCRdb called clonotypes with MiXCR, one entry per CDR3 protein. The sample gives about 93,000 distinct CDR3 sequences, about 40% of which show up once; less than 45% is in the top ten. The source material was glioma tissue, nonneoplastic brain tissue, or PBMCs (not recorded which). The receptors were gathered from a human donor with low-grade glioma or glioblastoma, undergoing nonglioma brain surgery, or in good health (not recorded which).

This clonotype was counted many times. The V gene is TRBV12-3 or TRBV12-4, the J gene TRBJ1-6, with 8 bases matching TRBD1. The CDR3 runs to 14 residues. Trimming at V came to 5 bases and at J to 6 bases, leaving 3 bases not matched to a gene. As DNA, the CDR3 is TGTGCCAGCAGTAGACAGGGGACTAATTCACCCCTCCACTTT. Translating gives CASSRQGTNSPLHF.

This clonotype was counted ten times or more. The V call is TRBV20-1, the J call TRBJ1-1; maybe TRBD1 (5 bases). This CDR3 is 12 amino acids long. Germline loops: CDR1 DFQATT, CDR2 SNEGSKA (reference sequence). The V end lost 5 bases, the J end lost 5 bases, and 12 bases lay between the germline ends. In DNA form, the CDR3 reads TGCAGTGCTGGGGGGGGGGGAACTGAAGCTTTCTTT. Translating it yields CSAGGGGTEAFF.

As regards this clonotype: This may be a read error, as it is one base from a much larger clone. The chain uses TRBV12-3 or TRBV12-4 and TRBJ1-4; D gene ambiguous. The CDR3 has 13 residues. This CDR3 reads CASRDESNEKPFF. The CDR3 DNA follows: TGTGCCAGTAGAGACGAATCTAATGAAAAACCGTTTTTT.

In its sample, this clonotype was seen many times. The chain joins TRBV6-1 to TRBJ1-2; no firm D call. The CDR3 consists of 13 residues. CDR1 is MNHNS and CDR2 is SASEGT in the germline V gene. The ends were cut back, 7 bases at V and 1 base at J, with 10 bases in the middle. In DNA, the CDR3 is TGTGCCAGCAATAAGCAGATTAACTATGGCTACACCTTC. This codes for CASNKQINYGYTF.

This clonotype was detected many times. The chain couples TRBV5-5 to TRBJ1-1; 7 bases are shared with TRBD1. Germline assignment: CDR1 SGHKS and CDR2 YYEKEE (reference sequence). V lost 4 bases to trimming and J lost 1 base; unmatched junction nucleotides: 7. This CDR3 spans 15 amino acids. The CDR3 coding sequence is TGTGCCAGCAGCCTTGGGGACAGAAAGAACACTGAAGCTTTCTTT. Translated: CASSLGDRKNTEAFF.

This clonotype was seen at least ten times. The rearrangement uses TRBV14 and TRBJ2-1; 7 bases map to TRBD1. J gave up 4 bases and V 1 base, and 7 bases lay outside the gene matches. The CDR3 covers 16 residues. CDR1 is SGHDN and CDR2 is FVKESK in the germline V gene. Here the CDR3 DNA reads TGTGCCAGCAGCCAAGGGAAACAGGGGTGGTACAATGAGCAGTTCTTC. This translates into CASSQGKQGWYNEQFF. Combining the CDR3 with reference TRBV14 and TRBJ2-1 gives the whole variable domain EAGVTQFPSHSVIEKGQTVTLRCDPISGHDNLYWYRRVMGKEIKFLLHFVKESKQDESGMPNNRFLAERTGGTYSTLKVQPAELEDSGVYFCASSQGKQGWYNEQFFGPGTRLTVL.

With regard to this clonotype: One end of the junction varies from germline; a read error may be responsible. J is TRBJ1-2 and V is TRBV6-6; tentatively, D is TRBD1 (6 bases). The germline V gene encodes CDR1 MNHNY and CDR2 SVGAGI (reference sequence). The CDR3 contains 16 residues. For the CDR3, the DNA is TGTGCCAGCAGTTACAGAACAGGGAATTATTACTATCGCTACACCTTC. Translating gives CASSYRTGNYYYRYTF.

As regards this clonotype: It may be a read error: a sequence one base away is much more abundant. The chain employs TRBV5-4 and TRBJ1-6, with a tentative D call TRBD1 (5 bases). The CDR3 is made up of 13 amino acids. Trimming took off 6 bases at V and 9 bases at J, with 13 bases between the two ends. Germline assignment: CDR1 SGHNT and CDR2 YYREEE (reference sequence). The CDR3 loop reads CASMGGSGSPLHF. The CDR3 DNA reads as TGTGCCAGCATGGGGGGTTCCGGTTCACCCCTCCACTTT. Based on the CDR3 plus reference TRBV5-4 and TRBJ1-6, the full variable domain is ETGVTQSPTHLIKTRGQQVTLRCSSQSGHNTVSWYQQALGQGPQFIFQYYREEENGRGNFPPRFSGLQFPNYSSELNVNALELDDSALYLCASMGGSGSPLHFGNGTRLTVT.

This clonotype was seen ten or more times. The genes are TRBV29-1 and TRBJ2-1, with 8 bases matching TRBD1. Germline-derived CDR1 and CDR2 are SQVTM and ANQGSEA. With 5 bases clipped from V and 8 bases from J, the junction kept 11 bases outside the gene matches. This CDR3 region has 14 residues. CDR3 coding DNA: TGCAGCGTTCCCTCACGGACAGGGTTGGATGAGCAGTTCTTC. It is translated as CSVPSRTGLDEQFF.

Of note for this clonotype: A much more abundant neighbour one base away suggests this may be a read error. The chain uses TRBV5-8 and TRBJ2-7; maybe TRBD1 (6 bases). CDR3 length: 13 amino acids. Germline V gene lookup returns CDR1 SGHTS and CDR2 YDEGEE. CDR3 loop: CASSLLQGYEQYF. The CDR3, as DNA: TGCGCCAGCAGCTTGCTGCAGGGGTACGAGCAGTACTTC.

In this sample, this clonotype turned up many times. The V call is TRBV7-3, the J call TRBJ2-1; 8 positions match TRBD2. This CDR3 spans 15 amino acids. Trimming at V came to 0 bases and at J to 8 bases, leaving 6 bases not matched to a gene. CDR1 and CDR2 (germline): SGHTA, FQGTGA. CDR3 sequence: CASSLTTGGQYEQFF. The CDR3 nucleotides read TGTGCCAGCAGCTTAACAACGGGGGGGCAATATGAGCAGTTCTTC.

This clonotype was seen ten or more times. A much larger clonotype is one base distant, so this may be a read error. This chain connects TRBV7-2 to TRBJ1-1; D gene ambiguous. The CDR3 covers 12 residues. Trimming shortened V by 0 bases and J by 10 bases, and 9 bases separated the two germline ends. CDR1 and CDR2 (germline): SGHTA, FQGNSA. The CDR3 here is CASSLAHAGAFF. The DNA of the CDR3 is TGTGCCAGCAGCTTAGCCCACGCGGGAGCTTTCTTT.

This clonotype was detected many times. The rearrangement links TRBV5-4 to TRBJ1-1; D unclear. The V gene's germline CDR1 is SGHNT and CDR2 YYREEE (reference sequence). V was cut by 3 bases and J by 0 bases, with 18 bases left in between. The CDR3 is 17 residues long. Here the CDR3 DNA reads TGTGCCAGCAGCTATTTCTTAAGGGTCAACTTGAACACTGAAGCTTTCTTT. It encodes CASSYFLRVNLNTEAFF.

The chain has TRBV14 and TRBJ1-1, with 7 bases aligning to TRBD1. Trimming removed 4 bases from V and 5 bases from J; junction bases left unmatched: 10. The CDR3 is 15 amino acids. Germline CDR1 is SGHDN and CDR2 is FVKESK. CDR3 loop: CASSRETGSLTEAFF. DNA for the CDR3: TGTGCCAGCAGCCGAGAGACAGGGTCGTTGACTGAAGCTTTCTTT.

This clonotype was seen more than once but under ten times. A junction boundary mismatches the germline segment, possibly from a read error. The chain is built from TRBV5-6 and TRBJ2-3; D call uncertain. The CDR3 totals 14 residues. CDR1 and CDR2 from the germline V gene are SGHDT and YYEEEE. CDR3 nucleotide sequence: TGTGCCGGCAGCTTGTCAGGAGTGGCAGATACGCAGTATTTT. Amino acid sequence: CAGSLSGVADTQYF. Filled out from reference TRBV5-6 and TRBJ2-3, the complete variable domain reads DAGVTQSPTHLIKTRGQQVTLRCSPKSGHDTVSWYQQALGQGPQFIFQYYEEEERQRGNFPDRFSGHQFPNYSSELNVNALLLGDSALYLCAGSLSGVADTQYFGPGTRLTVL.

The CDR3 nucleotides read TGTACAAGCAGCCAAGAGTATAGGACCTCCTACGAGCAGTACTTC. Translation: CTSSQEYRTSYEQYF. The V gene is TRBV3-1, the J gene TRBJ2-7; D not resolved. Germline V CDR1 and CDR2: LGHDT, YNNKEL (reference sequence). The CDR3 consists of 15 residues.

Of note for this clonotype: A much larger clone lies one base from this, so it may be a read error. In DNA form, the CDR3 reads TGTGCCAGCAGTTCTTCCCCGACATTCAGAGCGGGAAACACCATATGTTTT. It yields the protein CASSSSPTFRAGNTICF. The chain carries TRBV6-2 or TRBV6-3 and TRBJ1-3; D is ambiguous. Per germline, CDR1 MNHEY and CDR2 SVGEGT. The CDR3 has 17 residues.

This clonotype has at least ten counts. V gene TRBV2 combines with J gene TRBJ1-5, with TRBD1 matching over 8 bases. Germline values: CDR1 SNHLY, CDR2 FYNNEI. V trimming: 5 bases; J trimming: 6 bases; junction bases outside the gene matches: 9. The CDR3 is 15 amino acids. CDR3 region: CASSLDRDGGQPQHF. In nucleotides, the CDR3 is TGTGCCAGCAGTCTGGACAGGGATGGTGGTCAGCCCCAGCATTTT. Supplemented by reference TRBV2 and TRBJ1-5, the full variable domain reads EPEVTQTPSHQVTQMGQEVILRCVPISNHLYFYWYRQILGQKVEFLVSFYNNEISEKSEIFDDQFSVERPDGSNFTLKIRSTKLEDSAMYFCASSLDRDGGQPQHFGDGTRLSIL.

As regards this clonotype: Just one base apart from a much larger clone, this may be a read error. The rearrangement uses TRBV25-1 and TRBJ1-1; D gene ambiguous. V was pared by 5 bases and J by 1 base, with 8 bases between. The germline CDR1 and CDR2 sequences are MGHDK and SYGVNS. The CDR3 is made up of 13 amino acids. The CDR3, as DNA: TGTGCCAGCAGTTCAGGTGCGAACACTGAAGCTTTCTTT. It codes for CASSSGANTEAFF.

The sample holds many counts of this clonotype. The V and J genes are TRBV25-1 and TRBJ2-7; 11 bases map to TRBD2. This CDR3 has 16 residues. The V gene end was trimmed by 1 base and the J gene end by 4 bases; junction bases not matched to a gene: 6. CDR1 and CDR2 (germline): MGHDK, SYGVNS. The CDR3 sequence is CASSEWETSGTYEQYF. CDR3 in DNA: TGTGCCAGCAGTGAATGGGAGACTAGCGGGACGTACGAGCAGTACTTC.

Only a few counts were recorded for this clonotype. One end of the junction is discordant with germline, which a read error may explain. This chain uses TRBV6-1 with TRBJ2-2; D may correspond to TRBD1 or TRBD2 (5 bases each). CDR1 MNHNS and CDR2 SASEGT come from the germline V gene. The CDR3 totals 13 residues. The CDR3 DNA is TGTGCCAGCAGTGGACAGAGCACCGGGGAGCTGTCTTTT. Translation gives CASSGQSTGELSF.